The 30 T cell receptor beta chains listed next were all sequenced from one sample in a study of T cell clonality in common variable immunodeficiency. The data were produced by immunoSEQ multiplex PCR, yet TCRdb's version contains in-frame clones alone and is incomplete. The sample has about 40,000 clones, none seen only once. The sample taken for sequencing was peripheral blood mononuclear cells. These receptors all come from a person between 18 and 69 years old in good health.

This clone was counted many times. The read terminates 3 residues ahead of where the CDR3 ends, so the germline J gene completes it. The genes are TRBV28 and TRBJ2-7; 8 nucleotides match TRBD1. CDR3 length: 15 amino acids. With 3 bases clipped from V and 2 bases from J, the junction kept 6 bases outside the gene matches. Germline V gene lookup returns CDR1 MDHEN and CDR2 SYDVKM. The CDR3 region is CASSLWDRSAYEQYF. The CDR3 bases that were read are TGTGCCAGCAGTTTGTGGGACAGGTCCGCCTACGAG.

This clone appeared many times. The read ends 3 residues before the CDR3 terminus; that terminus is restored from the germline J gene. The chain uses TRBV20-1 and TRBJ2-7; possibly TRBD2 for D (6 bases). V was pared by 4 bases and J by 3 bases, with 19 bases between. Germline CDR1 reads DFQATT; CDR2 reads SNEGSKA (reference sequence). The CDR3 covers 15 residues. The sequenced part of the CDR3 DNA is TGCAGTGCTATACGGTCGCGGGGCCCCAGCTACGAG. Translation gives CSAIRSRGPSYE. The entire CDR3 reads CSAIRSRGPSYEQYF.

This clone has ten or more counts. The read ends 3 residues early relative to the CDR3; the germline J gene fills the gap. This chain uses TRBV2 with TRBJ2-1; 8 bases line up with TRBD2. This CDR3 is 15 amino acids long. Germline values: CDR1 SNHLY, CDR2 FYNNEI. V shed 7 bases, J shed 6 bases, and the junction held 11 bases outside the gene matches. CDR3: CASNVGLGVPNEQFF. The DNA read from the CDR3 is TGTGCCAGCAACGTGGGACTAGGGGTCCCCAATGAG.

This clone was recorded at least ten times. With the read ending 3 residues before the CDR3 end, the germline J gene is used to fill in that end. V and J are TRBV6-1 and TRBJ2-7; 12 bases fit TRBD2. The CDR3 extends over 15 amino acids. Per the germline V gene, CDR1 is MNHNS and CDR2 is SASEGT. Germline trimming cut 0 bases from V and 4 bases from J; bases unmatched to any gene: 1. The CDR3 spells CASSEATSGGYEQYF. CDR3 DNA, as far as it was read: TGTGCCAGCAGTGAAGCCACTAGCGGGGGGTACGAG.

This clone was seen repeatedly, ten times or more. The observed sequence ends 3 residues before the CDR3 terminus, with the missing tail filled in from the germline J gene. The J gene is TRBJ2-7, the V gene TRBV5-5, with a tentative D call TRBD1 (7 bases). Deletions cut 0 bases from V and 2 bases from J, with 12 bases between. This CDR3 region has 15 residues. The germline V gene encodes CDR1 SGHKS and CDR2 YYEKEE (reference sequence). The CDR3 loop is CASSLAAGGPYEQYF. Incomplete CDR3 DNA: TGTGCCAGCAGCTTGGCGGCAGGGGGGCCCTACGAG.

A word on this clone: A read error is likely here: a far larger clone is one base away. The read is 3 residues too short to cover the CDR3 end, so that end is filled in from the germline J gene. This sequence joins TRBV19 and TRBJ2-4; D is undetermined. The CDR3 totals 14 residues. The V gene's germline CDR1 is LNHDA and CDR2 SQIVND (reference sequence). CDR3 DNA (partial): TGTGTCAGTAGTATAGATCTCCCCCAAAACATT. Amino acids: CVSSIDLPQNI. The whole CDR3 protein is CVSSIDLPQNIQYF.

This clone was found many times. The read comes to an end 3 residues before the CDR3 does, leaving the germline J gene to fill in the end. This chain links TRBV20-1 with TRBJ2-7, with D perhaps matching TRBD1 (6 bases). Germline V gives CDR1 DFQATT, CDR2 SNEGSKA (reference sequence). Trimming removed 0 bases from V and 0 bases from J, with 15 bases in between. CDR3 length: 16 residues. CDR3 amino acids: CSARDPTGPTSYEQYF. The CDR3 bases that were read are TGCAGTGCTAGAGACCCCACAGGGCCAACCTCCTACGAG.

This clone was detected a few times. The sequence runs out 3 residues before the end of the CDR3; the remainder is reconstructed from the germline J gene. This sequence joins TRBV7-9 and TRBJ2-3, with D perhaps matching TRBD2 (6 bases). This CDR3 region has 14 residues. Germline lookup yields CDR1 SEHNR and CDR2 FQNEAQ (reference sequence). Partial CDR3 DNA: TGTGCCAGCAGCTCCGCGGAGGGGAGCCAGCCG. Its translation: CASSSAEGSQP. The complete CDR3 sequence is CASSSAEGSQPQYF.

This clone has ten or more counts. The missing CDR3 end, 3 residues past where the read stops, is filled in from the germline J gene. The chain carries TRBV30 and TRBJ2-5; 7 nucleotides align to TRBD1. CDR1 is GTSNPN and CDR2 is SVGIG in the germline V gene (reference sequence). With 0 bases clipped from V and 2 bases from J, the junction kept 9 bases outside the gene matches. The CDR3 extends over 16 amino acids. The CDR3 loop reads CAWSVWGRGLQETQYF. The DNA read from the CDR3 is TGTGCCTGGAGTGTATGGGGCAGGGGGTTGCAAGAGACC.

This clone was picked up many times. From the germline J gene comes the end of the CDR3, since the read stops 3 residues before it. The chain is built from TRBV4-1 and TRBJ1-4; the D gene is possibly TRBD1 (6 bases). Deletions cut 1 base from V and 4 bases from J, with 13 bases between. Germline CDR1 reads MGHRA; CDR2 reads YSYEKL. The CDR3 covers 16 residues. CDR3 sequence reads: CASSQARTAINEKLFF. The covered CDR3 bases are TGCGCCAGCAGCCAAGCCCGGACAGCTATTAATGAAAAA.

This clone was detected many times. Read sequence stops 3 residues before the CDR3 end, and the germline J gene provides the missing end. The V call is TRBV20-1, the J call TRBJ2-1; a weak D match, TRBD2 (9 bases). The CDR3 spans 14 residues. The germline gives CDR1 DFQATT, CDR2 SNEGSKA (reference sequence). CDR3 protein: CSAGGGQAYNEQFF. The CDR3 DNA, read in part, is TGCTCCGCGGGGGGGGGACAGGCTTACAATGAG.

This clone was counted ten times or more. With the read ending 3 residues before the CDR3 end, the germline J gene is used to fill in that end. The J gene is TRBJ1-5, the V gene TRBV20-1, with 9 bases identical to TRBD1. The length of the CDR3 is 17 residues. Trimming removed 4 bases from V and 2 bases from J; junction bases left unmatched: 12. Germline CDR1 reads DFQATT; CDR2 reads SNEGSKA (reference sequence). CDR3 amino acids: CSAIQPYRGQGNQPQHF. CDR3 DNA, as far as it was read: TGCAGTGCTATCCAACCATACAGGGGGCAAGGCAATCAGCCC.

This clone was seen repeatedly, ten times or more. The CDR3 end is not reached by the read, which stops 3 residues before it; the germline J gene fills it in. This chain connects TRBV7-9 to TRBJ2-5; D may be TRBD1 (5 bases). The germline V gene has CDR1 SEHNR and CDR2 FQNEAQ (reference sequence). The CDR3 has 13 amino acids. V was shortened by 10 bases and J by 5 bases, with 17 bases between the two germline ends. Incomplete CDR3 DNA: TGTGCCACAAAAGACAGCCCCGGGGAGACC. Protein product: CATKDSPGET. The whole CDR3 reads CATKDSPGETQYF.

On this clone: From the germline J gene comes the end of the CDR3, since the read stops 3 residues before it. V gene TRBV7-6 combines with J gene TRBJ2-7, with TRBD2 matching over 8 bases. CDR1 and CDR2 (germline): SGHVS, FNYEAQ. Trimming removed 5 bases from V and 6 bases from J; junction bases left unmatched: 9. The CDR3 sequence is 14 residues long. The covered CDR3 bases are TGTGCCAGCAGCCAAAGCGGGAGTCTAGGCGAG. Protein product: CASSQSGSLGE. The entire CDR3 sequence reads CASSQSGSLGEQYF. The entire variable domain, with the rest obtained from reference TRBV7-6 and TRBJ2-7, is as follows: GAGVSQSPRYKVTKRGQDVALRCDPISGHVSLYWYRQALGQGPEFLTYFNYEAQQDKSGLPNDRFSAERPEGSISTLTIQRTEQRDSAMYRCASSQSGSLGEQYFGPGTRLTVT.

Many counts were recorded for this clone. CDR3 protein: CASSLATGTSYNEQFF. Incomplete CDR3 DNA: TGTGCCAGCAGCTTAGCCACCGGGACTAGCTACAATGAG. V usage is TRBV7-8 and J usage is TRBJ2-1, with 8 bases identical to TRBD2. The read ends 3 residues before the CDR3 terminus; that terminus is restored from the germline J gene. Looked up from germline, CDR1 is SGHVS and CDR2 is FQNEAQ. The CDR3 spans 16 residues. V lost 0 bases and J lost 3; bases outside the gene matches: 4.

This clone was counted at least ten times. The sequenced fragment ends 3 residues before the CDR3 boundary, so the rest is inferred from the germline J gene. V usage is TRBV12-3 or TRBV12-4 and J usage is TRBJ1-5; 10 positions agree with TRBD1. J was trimmed by 7 bases and V by 5 bases; bases with no gene match: 14. This CDR3 has 17 residues. The CDR3 sequence is CASSRVGTGARIQPQHF. Incomplete CDR3 DNA: TGTGCCAGCAGTCGCGTAGGGACAGGGGCGCGGATCCAGCCC.

This clone was picked up many times. Read sequence stops 3 residues before the CDR3 end, and the germline J gene provides the missing end. The chain joins TRBV19 to TRBJ2-7; 7 nucleotides line up with TRBD1. In germline, CDR1 is LNHDA, CDR2 SQIVND (reference sequence). The CDR3 covers 14 residues. J lost 5 bases, V lost 5 bases, and 9 bases had no gene match. The CDR3 region is CASSGQEAYDEQYF. The sequenced CDR3 bases are TGTGCCAGTAGTGGACAGGAGGCTTATGACGAG.

The table lists this clone with many counts. The missing CDR3 end, 3 residues past where the read stops, is filled in from the germline J gene. The chain is built from TRBV5-4 and TRBJ1-2, with D tentatively TRBD1 (6 bases). Germline CDR1 SGHNT, CDR2 YYREEE (reference sequence). The ends were cut back, 2 bases at V and 4 bases at J, with 12 bases in the middle. This CDR3 region has 14 residues. CDR3 residues: CASSFLGGPYGYTF. CDR3 DNA, as far as it was read: TGTGCCAGCAGCTTCCTTGGGGGCCCCTATGGC.

A remark on this clone: The read terminates 3 residues ahead of where the CDR3 ends, so the germline J gene completes it. V and J are TRBV29-1 and TRBJ1-3; D is ambiguous. V was cut by 6 bases and J by 0 bases, with 9 bases left in between. CDR1 is SQVTM and CDR2 is ANQGSEA in the germline V gene. CDR3 size: 13 residues. CDR3 residues: CSVADLSGNTIYF. Incomplete CDR3 DNA: TGCAGCGTAGCGGACCTCTCTGGAAACACC.

This clone was seen many times. The read falls 3 residues short of the CDR3 end, and the missing part is taken from the germline J gene. V gene TRBV20-1 combines with J gene TRBJ2-3, with TRBD2 matching over 8 bases. J lost 6 bases, V lost 3 bases, and 8 bases had no gene match. Germline CDR1 DFQATT, CDR2 SNEGSKA (reference sequence). This CDR3 spans 14 amino acids. The CDR3 is CSASPGGARDTQYF. CDR3 DNA (partial): TGCAGTGCTAGCCCCGGGGGGGCCAGGGATACG.

This clone showed up many times. The read finishes 3 residues shy of the CDR3 end, and the germline J gene is used to complete it. This rearrangement joins TRBV2 to TRBJ1-2; 7 nucleotides align to TRBD1. The germline V gene has CDR1 SNHLY and CDR2 FYNNEI. The CDR3 is made up of 13 amino acids. V trimming: 5 bases; J trimming: 4 bases; junction bases outside the gene matches: 4. This CDR3 is CASSQQGPYGYTF. Incomplete CDR3 DNA: TGTGCCAGCAGTCAACAGGGGCCCTATGGC.

This clone was counted many times. The read halts 3 residues ahead of the CDR3 end, with the missing end drawn from the germline J gene. The chain couples TRBV19 to TRBJ2-7, with TRBD1 identical over 7 bases. The CDR3 is 13 amino acids. In germline, CDR1 is LNHDA, CDR2 SQIVND (reference sequence). V trimming: 5 bases; J trimming: 5 bases; junction bases outside the gene matches: 6. CDR3 amino acids: CASSGQTGNEQYF. The CDR3 DNA, read in part, is TGTGCCAGTAGTGGGCAGACAGGGAACGAG.

This clone was observed many times. The read falls 3 residues short of the CDR3 end, and the missing part is taken from the germline J gene. V and J are TRBV5-1 and TRBJ1-3; no definite D call. Trimming took off 4 bases at V and 3 bases at J, with 5 bases between the two ends. Germline V lookup: CDR1 SGHRS, CDR2 YFSETQ. This CDR3 has 12 amino acids. CDR3 bases read: TGCGCCAGCAGCCCCAGTGGAAACACC. This translates into CASSPSGNT. In full, the CDR3 is CASSPSGNTIYF.

This clone was found many times. The read ends 3 residues before the CDR3 terminus; that terminus is restored from the germline J gene. This rearrangement joins TRBV19 to TRBJ2-7, with D possibly called TRBD1 or TRBD2 (5 bases each). Germline CDR1 reads LNHDA; CDR2 reads SQIVND (reference sequence). This CDR3 spans 13 amino acids. Between the trimmed V and J ends, which lost 5 bases and 6 bases, there was a span of 14 bases. The sequenced CDR3 bases are TGTGCCAGTAGTCGTCAGGGAGTAGGCGAG. This encodes CASSRQGVGE. The full CDR3 sequence reads CASSRQGVGEQYF. The full variable domain, completed using reference TRBV19 and TRBJ2-7, is DGGITQSPKYLFRKEGQNVTLSCEQNLNHDAMYWYRQDPGQGLRLIYYSQIVNDFQKGDIAEGYSVSREKKESFPLTVTSAQKNPTAFYLCASSRQGVGEQYFGPGTRLTVT.

Ten or more counts support this clone. The read finishes 3 residues shy of the CDR3 end, and the germline J gene is used to complete it. J is TRBJ1-5 and V is TRBV12-3 or TRBV12-4; 7 bases line up with TRBD1. The trim removed 3 bases at V and 2 bases at J, leaving 10 bases unmatched. The CDR3 contains 17 residues. Here the CDR3 reads CASSLEGGAIRNQPQHF. The CDR3 DNA, read in part, is TGTGCCAGCAGTTTGGAAGGGGGCGCGATTCGCAATCAGCCC.

Notes on this clone: Read coverage stops 3 residues before the CDR3 terminus; the germline J gene supplies the remainder. V usage is TRBV5-1 and J usage is TRBJ2-5; TRBD1 agrees at 7 bases. Trimming at V came to 3 bases and at J to 5 bases, leaving 4 bases not matched to a gene. The CDR3 is made up of 13 amino acids. Germline lookup yields CDR1 SGHRS and CDR2 YFSETQ. The part of the CDR3 DNA that was read is TGCGCCAGCAGCTCAGTCAGGGGGGAGACC. This codes for CASSSVRGET. The CDR3 reads in full as CASSSVRGETQYF.

As concerns this clone: The CDR3 end lies 3 residues beyond the end of the read and is filled in from the germline J gene. The gene calls are TRBV11-3 and TRBJ1-1; no firm D call. Germline loops: CDR1 SGHNT, CDR2 YENEEA. V lost 3 bases and J lost 1, with 9 bases in between. This CDR3 comprises 14 residues. The CDR3 sequence is CASSLRARNTEAFF. The sequenced part of the CDR3 DNA is TGTGCCAGCAGCTTGAGGGCTCGGAACACTGAA.

There are many counts of this clone. The CDR3 is cut off 3 residues early in the read; its end comes from the germline J gene. V gene TRBV7-6 combines with J gene TRBJ1-2, with 8 bases lining up with TRBD1. The J segment lost 7 bases and the V segment lost 5 bases, leaving 18 bases of the junction unmatched. CDR1 and CDR2 from the germline V gene are SGHVS and FNYEAQ. This CDR3 contains 17 residues. The DNA read from the CDR3 is TGTGCCAGCAGCGAGAACCTGAGCGGACAGGGCATAGGTGGC. It specifies CASSENLSGQGIGG. The entire CDR3 protein reads CASSENLSGQGIGGYTF.

This clone has ten or more counts. The CDR3 is CASSLPGLVEYGYTF. CDR3 DNA, as far as it was read: TGTGCCAGCAGCTTACCAGGGCTGGTAGAATATGGC. The chain recombines TRBV7-8 with TRBJ1-2, with TRBD1 as a possible D gene (5 bases). With the read ending 3 residues before the CDR3 end, the germline J gene is used to fill in that end. The V and J ends lost 2 bases and 5 bases respectively, with 15 bases between them. Germline-derived CDR1 and CDR2 are SGHVS and FQNEAQ. The CDR3 runs 15 residues.

This clone was counted at least ten times. The read stops 3 residues short of the end of the CDR3; the missing end is completed from the germline J gene. This rearrangement joins TRBV5-1 to TRBJ1-1; D uncertain. The V gene's germline CDR1 is SGHRS and CDR2 YFSETQ. The CDR3 runs 13 residues. V lost 0 bases, J lost 3 bases, and 6 bases lay in between. The CDR3 DNA, read in part, is TGCGCCAGCAGCTTGGCCGAGGACACTGAA. Its protein is CASSLAEDTE. Given in full, the CDR3 is CASSLAEDTEAFF. Combining the CDR3 with reference TRBV5-1 and TRBJ1-1 gives the whole variable domain KAGVTQTPRYLIKTRGQQVTLSCSPISGHRSVSWYQQTPGQGLQFLFEYFSETQRNKGNFPGRFSGRQFSNSRSEMNVSTLELGDSALYLCASSLAEDTEAFFGQGTRLTVV.